This TCR beta chain was captured by sequencing in a study of blood T cell repertoires in COVID-19. At the level of the study: The cDNA or gDNA used as material had been derived from T cells, B-cell-depleted T cells, or PBMCs.

Authors' data handling: Amplification from reference gene primers served as the basis for estimated nucleated cell counts. The table came from immunoSEQ multiplex PCR; TCRdb's copy has only in-frame clones and leaves some out. The V and J calls and the clone size are those of that table, but D and trimming were determined from the DNA. The table includes about 77,000 clones, 75% to 90% detected once. The CDR3 spans 19 residues. Per the germline V gene, CDR1 is SGHVS and CDR2 is FQNEAQ. V was pared by 6 bases and J by 0 bases, with 23 bases between. The receptor comes from a woman aged 70-85 years with acute or convalescent COVID-19. The chain joins TRBV7-8 to TRBJ1-4; D perhaps matches TRBD1 (6 bases). Sequencing used peripheral blood. The CDR3 region is CASSLGVGQPVATNEKLFF. In nucleotides, the CDR3 is TGTGCCAGCAGTCTAGGGGTAGGACAGCCTGTTGCAACTAATGAAAAACTGTTTTTT.